This T cell receptor beta chain was retrieved from a study of cytomegalovirus exposure and HLA in healthy donors. Whole-study findings and limits: Cytomegalovirus status was reportedly diagnosed by the classifier with high sensitivity and specificity. A previous analysis found most TCR beta V segments productive roughly 90% or roughly 30% of the time. It was assumed in the presence/absence analyses that sequencing depth was roughly uniform across donors.

Worth noting for this clone: Its specificity is unknown.

Primers for the PCR totalled 60 Vbeta and 13 Jbeta. Some clones are missing from TCRdb's copy, which holds only in-frame ones; the method was immunoSEQ multiplex PCR. Altogether some 77,000 clones are present, 60% to 80% being singletons, with the ten largest covering about 22%. This CDR3 is 13 amino acids long. Germline V gives CDR1 ENHRY, CDR2 SYGVKD. V lost 9 bases to trimming and J lost 5 bases; unmatched junction nucleotides: 9. This clonotype originated in a woman in her 40s in good health and CMV-seropositive. J is TRBJ1-1 and V is TRBV10-3, with TRBD1 identical over 7 bases. The sample comprised PBMCs. CDR3 DNA sequence: TGTGCCATACAGGGGAATCGCGAAACTGAAGCTTTCTTT. Translation gives CAIQGNRETEAFF.